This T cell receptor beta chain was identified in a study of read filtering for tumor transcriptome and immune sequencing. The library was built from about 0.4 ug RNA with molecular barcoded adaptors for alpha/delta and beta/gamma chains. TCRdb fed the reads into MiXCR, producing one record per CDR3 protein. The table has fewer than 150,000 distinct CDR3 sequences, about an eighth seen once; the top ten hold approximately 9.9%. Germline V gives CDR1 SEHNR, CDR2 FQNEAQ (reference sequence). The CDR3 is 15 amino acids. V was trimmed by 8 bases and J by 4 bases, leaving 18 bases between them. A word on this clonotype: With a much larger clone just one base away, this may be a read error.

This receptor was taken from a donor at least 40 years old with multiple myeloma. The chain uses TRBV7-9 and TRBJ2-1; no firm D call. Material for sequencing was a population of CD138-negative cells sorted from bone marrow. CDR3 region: CASGLLSGDYNEQFF. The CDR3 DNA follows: TGTGCCAGCGGCCTCCTTAGTGGGGATTACAATGAGCAGTTCTTC.